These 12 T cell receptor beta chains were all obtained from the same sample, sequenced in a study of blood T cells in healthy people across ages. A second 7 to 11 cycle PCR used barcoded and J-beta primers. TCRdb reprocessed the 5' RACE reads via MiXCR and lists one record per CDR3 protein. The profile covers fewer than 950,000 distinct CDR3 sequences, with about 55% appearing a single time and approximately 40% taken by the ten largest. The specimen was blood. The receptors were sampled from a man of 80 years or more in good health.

CDR3 sequence (DNA): TGTGCCGCGCCGGGAATAGCGGGAGGGCGTAAGCAGTACTTC. This codes for CAAPGIAGGRKQYF. The rearrangement joins TRBV30 to TRBJ2-4, with TRBD2 identical over 11 bases. The junction had 16 bases not matched to a gene; V was cut back by 8 bases and J by 13 bases. The germline V gene encodes CDR1 GTSNPN and CDR2 SVGIG (reference sequence). This CDR3 is 14 amino acids long.

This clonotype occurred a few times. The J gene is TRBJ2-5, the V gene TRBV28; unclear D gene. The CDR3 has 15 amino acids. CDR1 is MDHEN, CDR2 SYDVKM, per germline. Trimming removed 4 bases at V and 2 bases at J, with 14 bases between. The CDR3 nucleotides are TGTGCCAGCAGTTCGCCCCAAGGGCCACAAGAGACCCAGTACTTC. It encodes CASSSPQGPQETQYF.

CDR3 sequence: CASSRDRGPEKLFF. The CDR3 nucleotides are TGTGCCAGCAGCCGGGACAGGGGGCCTGAAAAACTGTTTTTT. This chain uses TRBV6-5 with TRBJ1-4, with 12 bases aligning to TRBD1. V shed 6 bases and J 7 bases; nucleotides not matched to a gene: 3. CDR3 length: 14 residues. Germline CDR1 MNHEY, CDR2 SVGAGI.

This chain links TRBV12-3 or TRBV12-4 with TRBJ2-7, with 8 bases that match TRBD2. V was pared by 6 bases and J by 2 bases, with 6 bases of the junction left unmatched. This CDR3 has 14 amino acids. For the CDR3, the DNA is TGTGCCAGCAGACACACTAGCGGACCCTACGAGCAGTACTTC. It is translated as CASRHTSGPYEQYF.

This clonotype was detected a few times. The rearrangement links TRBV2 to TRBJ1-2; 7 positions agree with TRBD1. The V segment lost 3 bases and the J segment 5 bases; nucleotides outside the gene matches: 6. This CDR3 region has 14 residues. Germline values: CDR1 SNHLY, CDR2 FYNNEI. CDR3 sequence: CASSDGDSYYGYTF. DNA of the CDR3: TGTGCCAGCAGTGACGGGGACAGCTATTATGGCTACACCTTC.

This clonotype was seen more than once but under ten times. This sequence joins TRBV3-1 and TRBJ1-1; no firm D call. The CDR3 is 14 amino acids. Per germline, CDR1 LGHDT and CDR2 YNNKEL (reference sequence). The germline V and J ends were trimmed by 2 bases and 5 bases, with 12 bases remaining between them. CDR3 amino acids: CASSQQRRGTEAFF. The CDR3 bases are TGTGCCAGCAGCCAACAACGGCGGGGAACTGAAGCTTTCTTT.

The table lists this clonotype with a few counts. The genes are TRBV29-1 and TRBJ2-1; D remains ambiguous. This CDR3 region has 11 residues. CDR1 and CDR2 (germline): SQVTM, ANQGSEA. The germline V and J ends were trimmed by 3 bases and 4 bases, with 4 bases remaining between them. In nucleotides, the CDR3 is TGCAGCGTTGACGGTTACAATGAGCAGTTCTTC. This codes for CSVDGYNEQFF.

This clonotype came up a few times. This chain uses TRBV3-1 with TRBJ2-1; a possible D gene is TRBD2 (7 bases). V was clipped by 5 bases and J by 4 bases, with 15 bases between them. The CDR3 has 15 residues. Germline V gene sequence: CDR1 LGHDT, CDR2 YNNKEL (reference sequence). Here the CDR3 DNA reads TGTGCCAGCAGCTCACAAGCGGGACAATACAATGAGCAGTTCTTC. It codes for CASSSQAGQYNEQFF.

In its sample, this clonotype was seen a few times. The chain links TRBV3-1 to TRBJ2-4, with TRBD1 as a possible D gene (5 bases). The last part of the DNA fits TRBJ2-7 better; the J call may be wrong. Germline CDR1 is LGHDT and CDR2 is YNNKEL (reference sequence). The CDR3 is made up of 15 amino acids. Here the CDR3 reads CASSQDYGQLYEQYF. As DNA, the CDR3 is TGTGCCAGCAGCCAAGATTATGGACAACTCTACGAGCAGTACTTC.

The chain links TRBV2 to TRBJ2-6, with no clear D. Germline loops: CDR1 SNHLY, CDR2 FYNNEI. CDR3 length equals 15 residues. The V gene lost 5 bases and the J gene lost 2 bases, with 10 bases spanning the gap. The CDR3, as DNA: TGTGCCAGCAGTCCAACTCAGGCTGGGGCCAACGTCCTGACTTTC. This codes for CASSPTQAGANVLTF.

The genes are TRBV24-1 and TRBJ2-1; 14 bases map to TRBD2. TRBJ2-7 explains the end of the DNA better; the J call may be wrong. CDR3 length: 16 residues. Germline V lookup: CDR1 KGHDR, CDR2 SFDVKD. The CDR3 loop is CATSDPGTSGSNEQYF. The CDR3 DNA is TGTGCCACCAGTGACCCCGGGACTAGCGGGAGTAATGAGCAGTACTTC.

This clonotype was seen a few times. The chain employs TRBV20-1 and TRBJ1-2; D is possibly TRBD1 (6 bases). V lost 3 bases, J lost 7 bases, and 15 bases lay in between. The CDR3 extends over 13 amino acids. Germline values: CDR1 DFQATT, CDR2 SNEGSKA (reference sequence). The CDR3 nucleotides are TGCAGTGCTAGCAAGGGGGATTTGGGTGGCTACACCTTC. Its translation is CSASKGDLGGYTF.